This is a list of T cell receptor beta chains from one sample in a study of regulatory T cells in long-lasting Graves disease. TCRdb used MiXCR to reprocess the multiplex PCR reads, holding one entry per CDR3 protein. Seen here are about 540,000 distinct CDR3 sequences, approximately 12% observed once, and the top ten hold roughly 10%. These data also formed part of another study, on T cells in Graves' hyperthyroidism and ophthalmopathy.

The sequences come from peripheral blood mononuclear cells (PBMCs), collected at new diagnosis, from a patient treated with antithyroid drugs. These receptors originate from a man aged 30 to 39 with Graves disease. Each CDR3 is given with its conserved first and last residue. D genes are given only for firm matches. Rows may omit the clone size; those that give it use once, few, many or a size class.

J gene | V gene | clone size | D gene | CDR3 length | CDR3 protein | CDR3 DNA
TRBJ2-7 | TRBV3-1 | many | TRBD1 | 14 | CASSQGTGGYEQYF | TGTGCCAGCAGCCAGGGGACAGGGGGCTACGAGCAGTACTTC
TRBJ1-2 | TRBV18 | NA | NA | 14 | CASSPLVSGYGYTF | TGTGCCAGCTCACCACTTGTCTCGGGCTATGGCTACACCTTC
TRBJ1-2 | TRBV11-2 | NA | TRBD1 | 14 | CASSLEGAYYGYTF | TGTGCCAGCAGCTTGGAGGGGGCCTACTATGGCTACACCTTC
TRBJ2-4 | TRBV28 | few | TRBD1 | 15 | CASGDLQGGKNIQYF | TGTGCCAGCGGCGACCTACAGGGGGGCAAAAACATTCAGTACTTC
TRBJ2-7 | TRBV27 | many | NA | 13 | CASSFRNSYEQYF | TGTGCCAGCAGTTTCAGGAACTCCTACGAGCAGTACTTC
TRBJ2-3 | TRBV30 | many | NA | 13 | CAWSRERTDTQYF | TGTGCCTGGTCGCGGGAACGCACAGATACGCAGTATTTT
TRBJ2-7 | TRBV3-1 | many | NA | 11 | CASSQGYEQYF | TGTGCCAGCAGCCAAGGGTACGAGCAGTACTTC
TRBJ1-2 | TRBV10-3 | many | NA | 15 | CATKPTGLDHYGYTF | TGTGCCACCAAACCGACAGGCCTCGACCACTATGGCTACACCTTC
TRBJ2-7 | TRBV11-2 | many | TRBD1 | 17 | CASSLNLGQGALNEQYF | TGTGCCAGCAGCTTAAATTTAGGACAGGGGGCTTTGAACGAGCAGTACTTC
TRBJ2-3 | TRBV27 | many | TRBD2 | 19 | CASSPTGGIYPDRSDTQYF | TGTGCCAGCAGCCCGACGGGGGGGATATACCCGGACCGGTCAGATACGCAGTATTTT
TRBJ2-7 | TRBV25-1 | many | NA | 15 | CASSAVSPDSYEQYF | TGTGCCAGCAGTGCCGTTTCTCCTGACTCCTACGAGCAGTACTTC
TRBJ2-3 | TRBV20-1 | few | NA | 16 | CSARGMITGSTDTQYF | TGCAGTGCTAGAGGGATGATAACGGGTAGCACAGATACGCAGTATTTT
TRBJ1-6 | TRBV12-3/TRBV12-4 | many | NA | 15 | CASRPRDGSNSPLHF | TGTGCCAGCAGACCCCGGGACGGATCTAATTCACCCCTCCACTTT
TRBJ1-5 | TRBV27 | few | NA | 13 | CASSLKFRQPQHF | TGTGCCAGCAGTTTAAAGTTTCGTCAGCCCCAGCATTTT
TRBJ2-2 | TRBV28 | few | NA | 21 | CASSFSWGGASQQGVTGELFF | TGTGCCAGCAGTTTTTCCTGGGGGGGGGCCAGTCAGCAGGGGGTTACCGGGGAGCTGTTTTTT
TRBJ2-5 | TRBV2 | few | NA | 15 | CASSEQGGTEETRYF | TGTGCCAGCAGTGAACAAGGAGGGACAGAAGAGACCCGGTACTTC
TRBJ1-6 | TRBV25-1 | NA | NA | 14 | CASIGLGIDSPLHF | TGTGCCAGCATCGGGCTGGGGATAGATTCACCCCTCCACTTT
TRBJ2-4 | TRBV7-8 | NA | NA | 19 | CASSLWAGGIERAKNIQHF | NA
TRBJ2-1 | TRBV29-1 | few | TRBD2 | 15 | CSVGDGLAGRYEQFF | TGCAGCGTCGGAGATGGACTAGCGGGAAGGTATGAGCAGTTCTTC
TRBJ2-1 | TRBV5-1 | many | TRBD2 | 17 | CASSRGRGTSGSREQFF | TGCGCCAGCAGCCGGGGGCGGGGGACTAGCGGGAGTAGAGAGCAGTTCTTC
TRBJ2-7 | TRBV30 | many | NA | 12 | CAWSDRGYEQYF | TGTGCCTGGAGTGATCGGGGGTACGAGCAGTACTTC
TRBJ2-3 | TRBV7-3 | many | NA | 13 | CASSQMGTDTQYF | TGTGCCAGCAGCCAAATGGGCACAGATACGCAGTATTTT
TRBJ2-7 | TRBV2 | many | NA | 14 | CASRPTGTPYEQYF | TGTGCCAGCAGACCTACCGGGACCCCCTACGAGCAGTACTTC
TRBJ1-2 | TRBV29-1 | many | NA | 14 | CSALDSQGIGGYTF | TGCAGCGCTCTCGACAGCCAGGGTATTGGCGGCTACACCTTC
TRBJ1-1 | TRBV6-1 | few | NA | 13 | CASSPQVDTEAFF | TGTGCCAGCAGTCCACAGGTGGACACTGAAGCTTTCTTT
TRBJ2-7 | TRBV5-1 | NA | NA | 16 | CASRPGSPGQSGEQYF | TGCGCCAGCAGACCGGGGTCCCCGGGACAAAGTGGCGAGCAGTACTTC
TRBJ1-5 | TRBV7-2 | many | NA | 15 | CASSLGLPGNQPQHF | TGTGCCAGCAGCTTAGGCCTCCCTGGCAATCAGCCCCAGCATTTT
TRBJ2-7 | TRBV6-1 | many | NA | 12 | CASSPRGSEQYF | TGTGCCAGCAGTCCCCGGGGGAGCGAGCAGTACTTC
TRBJ1-1 | TRBV10-3 | many | TRBD1 | 14 | CAISPDRGNTEAFF | TGTGCCATCAGTCCCGACAGGGGGAACACTGAAGCTTTCTTT
TRBJ2-7 | TRBV29-1 | many | NA | 11 | CSVVGGIEQYF | TGCAGCGTTGTTGGGGGGATCGAGCAGTACTTC
TRBJ1-1 | TRBV12-3/TRBV12-4 | many | NA | 13 | CASSSSVNTEAFF | TGTGCCAGCAGTTCATCGGTGAACACTGAAGCTTTCTTT
TRBJ1-2 | TRBV2 | many | NA | 12 | CASSRDFYGYTF | TGTGCCAGCTCCCGGGACTTCTATGGCTACACCTTC
TRBJ2-2 | TRBV28 | many | TRBD2 | 15 | CASNRLAGHTGELFF | TGTGCCAGCAATCGACTAGCGGGACACACCGGGGAGCTGTTTTTT
TRBJ2-1 | TRBV20-1 | NA | NA | 15 | CSASGADASYNEQFF | TGCAGTGCTAGTGGCGCGGACGCGTCCTACAATGAGCAGTTCTTC
TRBJ2-3 | TRBV6-1 | many | TRBD2 | 16 | CASSRGAGGGADTQYF | TGTGCCAGCAGTAGGGGTGCGGGAGGAGGCGCAGATACGCAGTATTTT
TRBJ2-3 | TRBV20-1 | many | NA | 15 | CSARTLGEGRDTQYF | TGCAGTGCTAGAACCCTAGGAGAGGGGAGAGATACGCAGTATTTT
TRBJ2-7 | TRBV27 | NA | TRBD2 | 14 | CATRGLAGGHEQYF | TGTGCCACCAGAGGACTAGCGGGAGGCCACGAGCAGTACTTC
TRBJ2-3 | TRBV6-4 | NA | NA | 15 | CASRADRDFTDTQYF | TGTGCCAGCAGGGCCGACAGGGACTTTACAGATACGCAGTATTTT
TRBJ1-5 | TRBV20-1 | NA | NA | 15 | CSARVFVSFRWPQHF | TGCAGTGCTAGAGTCTTCGTCTCTTTTAGGTGGCCCCAGCATTTT
TRBJ1-6 | TRBV5-1 | many | TRBD1 | 16 | CASSLAGTGTNSPLHF | TGTGCCAGCAGCTTGGCGGGGACAGGAACTAATTCACCCCTCCACTTT
TRBJ1-2 | TRBV20-1 | many | NA | 11 | CSARNNYGYTF | TGCAGTGCTAGGAACAACTATGGCTACACCTTC
TRBJ2-1 | TRBV2 | NA | NA | 14 | CASSLPPPSNEQFF | TGTGCCAGCAGCCTACCCCCGCCTTCCAATGAGCAGTTCTTC
TRBJ2-7 | TRBV20-1 | NA | TRBD2 | 11 | CSALDAGGKYF | TGCAGTGCTCTTGACGCGGGGGGGAAGTACTTC
TRBJ2-2 | TRBV11-2 | few | TRBD2 | 18 | CASSRLSLAGVNTGELFF | TGTGCCAGCAGCCGTCTCTCACTAGCGGGAGTGAACACCGGGGAGCTGTTTTTT
TRBJ2-5 | TRBV19 | NA | TRBD1 | 14 | CASRDRGKQETQYF | TGTGCCAGTAGAGACAGGGGAAAACAAGAGACCCAGTACTTC
TRBJ1-5 | TRBV2 | many | NA | 17 | CASSDRGIGYSNQPQHF | TGTGCCAGCAGTGACAGGGGCATAGGGTATAGCAATCAGCCCCAGCATTTT
TRBJ1-1 | TRBV6-2/TRBV6-3 | many | NA | 13 | CASSYGGGTEAFF | TGTGCCAGCAGTTACGGGGGCGGCACTGAAGCTTTCTTT
TRBJ2-1 | TRBV12-3/TRBV12-4 | many | TRBD2 | 12 | CASSPGTSYPFF | TGTGCCAGCAGTCCGGGGACTAGCTATCCGTTCTTC
TRBJ2-7 | TRBV9 | few | NA | 14 | CASSVVDLGYEQYF | TGTGCCAGCAGCGTGGTCGACTTGGGGTACGAGCAGTACTTC
TRBJ2-2 | TRBV9 | NA | NA | 14 | CASSVRGDTGELFF | TGTGCCAGCAGCGTAAGAGGGGACACCGGGGAGCTGTTTTTT
TRBJ1-2 | TRBV2 | many | NA | 13 | CASSETYSYGYTF | TGTGCCAGCAGCGAGACATATTCCTATGGCTACACCTTC
TRBJ1-5 | TRBV5-1 | many | NA | 13 | CASSLSGDQPQHF | TGTGCCAGCAGCTTATCCGGGGATCAGCCCCAGCATTTT
TRBJ1-2 | TRBV3-1 | many | TRBD1 | 15 | CASSQDFTGADGYTF | TGTGCCAGCAGCCAAGATTTTACAGGGGCGGATGGCTACACCTTC
TRBJ2-6 | TRBV12-3/TRBV12-4 | many | NA | 13 | CASMSSGANVLTF | TGTGCCAGCATGAGCTCTGGGGCCAACGTCCTGACTTTC
TRBJ1-5 | TRBV18 | many | NA | 16 | CASSRSGAESNQPQHF | TGTGCCAGCTCACGGTCAGGGGCAGAGAGCAATCAGCCCCAGCATTTT
TRBJ2-5 | TRBV4-1 | NA | NA | 14 | CASSQAAGQETQYF | TGCGCCAGCAGCCAAGCCGCAGGTCAAGAGACCCAGTACTTC
TRBJ1-6 | TRBV5-1 | NA | NA | 15 | CASSSNLNSGFALHF | TGCGCCAGCAGCTCTAACCTAAACTCGGGGTTCGCCCTCCACTTT